This TCR beta chain was found in a study of OX40 agonist ivuxolimab in advanced cancers. Study-wide findings and caveats: Dose levels from 0.1 to 3.0 mg/kg saw CD4+ and CD8+ blood T cells expand clonally by week 6.

Method: immunoSEQ multiplex PCR; TCRdb's copy keeps in-frame clones and lacks some. The sample yields about 3,000 clones, 78% seen once. The V gene end was trimmed by 4 bases and the J gene end by 3 bases; junction bases not matched to a gene: 6. The germline gives CDR1 LGHNA, CDR2 YSLEER. CDR3 length equals 15 residues. About this clone itself: The antigen remains unidentified.

This TCR was sampled from an adult with an advanced solid tumor such as melanoma, head and neck, liver or kidney cancer. The rearrangement links TRBV4-3 to TRBJ2-3; TRBD2 agrees at 8 bases. Sequencing was performed on CD4+ or CD8+ T cells sorted from blood, taken in a trial of the OX40 agonist ivuxolimab. CDR3 nucleotide sequence: TGCGCCAGCAGCCGATTCGGGGGGGCGACAGATACGCAGTATTTT. This sequence encodes CASSRFGGATDTQYF.